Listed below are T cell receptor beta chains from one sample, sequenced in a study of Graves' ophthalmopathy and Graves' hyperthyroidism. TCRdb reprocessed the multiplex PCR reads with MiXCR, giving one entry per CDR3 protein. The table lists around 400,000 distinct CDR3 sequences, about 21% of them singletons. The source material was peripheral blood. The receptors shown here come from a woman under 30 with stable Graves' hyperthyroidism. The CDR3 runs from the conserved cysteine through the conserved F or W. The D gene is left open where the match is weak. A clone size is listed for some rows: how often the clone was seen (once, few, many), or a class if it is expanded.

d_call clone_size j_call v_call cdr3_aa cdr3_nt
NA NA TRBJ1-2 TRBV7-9 CASSTRRGDGYTF TGTGCCAGCAGCACCCGGAGGGGGGATGGCTACACCTTC
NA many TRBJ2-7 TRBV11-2 CASSLAQGLHEQYF TGTGCCAGCAGCTTAGCTCAGGGGTTGCACGAGCAGTACTTC
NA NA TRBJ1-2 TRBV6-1 CASSLATGNGYTF TGTGCCAGCAGCCTAGCCACAGGGAATGGCTACACCTTC
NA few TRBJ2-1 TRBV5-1 CASSLSPGTTEQFF TGCGCCAGCAGCTTGTCGCCAGGGACAACCGAGCAGTTCTTC
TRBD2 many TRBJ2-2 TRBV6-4 CASSPGLAKLSNTGELFF TGTGCCAGCAGCCCGGGACTAGCGAAACTATCGAACACCGGGGAGCTGTTTTTT
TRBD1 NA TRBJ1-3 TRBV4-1 CASSQLTPGQGLPLLSGNTIYF TGCGCCAGCAGCCAGCTGACCCCGGGACAGGGGCTACCTCTCCTCTCTGGAAACACCATATATTTT
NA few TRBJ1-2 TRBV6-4 CASSDSESDGYTF TGTGCCAGCAGTGACTCAGAGTCGGATGGCTACACCTTC
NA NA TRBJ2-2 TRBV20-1 CSAPSDVPGELFF TGCAGTGCTCCCTCGGATGTCCCTGGGGAGCTGTTTTTT
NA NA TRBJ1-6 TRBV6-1 CASKEGAGRSSYNSPLHF TGTGCCAGCAAGGAAGGGGCGGGACGGAGCTCCTATAATTCACCCCTCCACTTT
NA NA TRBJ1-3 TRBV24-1 CATSDNMDTIYF TGTGCCACCAGTGATAACATGGACACCATATATTTT
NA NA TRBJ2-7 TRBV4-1 CASSQGRGKYF TGCGCCAGCAGCCAAGGCAGAGGAAAGTACTTC
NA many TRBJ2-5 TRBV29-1 CSVDVSGETQYF TGCAGCGTTGATGTGTCGGGAGAGACCCAGTACTTC
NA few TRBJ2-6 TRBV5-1 CASSLGQGGLSGANVLTF TGCGCCAGCAGCTTGGGGCAGGGGGGCCTCTCTGGGGCCAACGTCCTGACTTTC
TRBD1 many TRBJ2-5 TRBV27 CASSKIGSGTGGRETQYF TGTGCCAGCAGTAAAATAGGATCCGGGACAGGGGGTCGGGAGACCCAGTACTTC
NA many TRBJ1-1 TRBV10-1 CASRELQNTEAFF TGCGCCAGCAGGGAACTTCAGAACACTGAAGCTTTCTTT
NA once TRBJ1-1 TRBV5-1 CASSFEVVGEAFF TGCGCCAGCAGCTTTGAGGTCGTAGGGGAAGCTTTCTTT
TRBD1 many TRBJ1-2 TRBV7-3 CASSLRRVGAEGTGGYGYTF TGTGCCAGCAGCTTAAGGCGCGTGGGGGCTGAGGGGACAGGGGGCTATGGCTACACCTTC
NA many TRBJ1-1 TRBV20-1 CSASSRGLMNTEAFF TGCAGTGCCTCCTCGCGGGGCCTCATGAACACTGAAGCTTTCTTT
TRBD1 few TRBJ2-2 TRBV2 CASGVYFRTGAGELFF TGTGCCAGCGGTGTCTACTTCAGAACAGGGGCCGGGGAGCTGTTTTTT
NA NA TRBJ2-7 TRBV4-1 CASSQGIRSYEQYF TGCGCCAGCAGCCAAGGAATCCGATCCTACGAGCAGTACTTC
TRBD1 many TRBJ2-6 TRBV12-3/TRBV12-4 CASSLHPGQVPGGANVLTF TGTGCCAGCAGTTTACACCCCGGACAGGTGCCTGGTGGGGCCAACGTCCTGACTTTC
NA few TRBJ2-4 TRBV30 CAWSEFLNIQYF TGTGCCTGGAGTGAATTCCTAAACATTCAGTACTTC
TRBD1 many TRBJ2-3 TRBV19 CASRDRDNQPQYF TGTGCCAGTAGGGACAGGGATAATCAGCCCCAGTATTTT
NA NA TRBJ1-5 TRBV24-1 CATSSWVTNQPQHF TGTGCCACCAGTAGTTGGGTAACCAATCAGCCCCAGCATTTT
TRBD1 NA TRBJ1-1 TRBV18 CASSPIQGADTEAFF TGTGCCAGCTCACCCATACAGGGGGCGGACACTGAAGCTTTCTTT
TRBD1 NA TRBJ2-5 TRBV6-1 CASSTTAGTGGRGTQYF TGTGCCAGCAGCACAACTGCCGGGACAGGGGGCCGGGGGACCCAGTACTTC
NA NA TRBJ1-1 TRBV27 CASSLSTETEAFF TGTGCCAGCAGTTTATCCACAGAGACTGAAGCTTTCTTT
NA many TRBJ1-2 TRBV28 CASIGPGTDLYGYTF TGTGCCAGCATAGGGCCCGGGACGGACCTCTATGGCTACACCTTC
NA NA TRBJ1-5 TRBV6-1 CASSDRSEQPQHF TGTGCCAGCAGTGATCGGTCCGAGCAGCCCCAGCATTTT
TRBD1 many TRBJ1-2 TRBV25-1 CASSRLGQTGGYTF TGTGCCAGCAGCCGACTGGGACAGACGGGAGGCTACACCTTC
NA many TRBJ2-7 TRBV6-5 CASSYSQAMYYEQYF TGTGCCAGCAGTTACTCCCAGGCCATGTATTACGAGCAGTACTTC
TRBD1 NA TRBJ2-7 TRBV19 CASSHWDRVGAYEQYF TGTGCCAGTAGCCACTGGGACAGGGTCGGAGCCTACGAGCAGTACTTC
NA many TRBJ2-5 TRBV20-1 CSARDHGRGPETQYF TGCAGTGCTAGAGATCATGGCCGGGGCCCAGAGACCCAGTACTTC
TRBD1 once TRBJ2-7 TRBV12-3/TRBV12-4 CASSKTGTGNRYEQYF TGTGCCAGCAGCAAAACCGGGACAGGGAACCGATACGAGCAGTACTTC
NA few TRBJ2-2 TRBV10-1 CASSPFSGTNTGELFF TGCGCCAGCAGTCCCTTTAGCGGAACGAACACCGGGGAGCTGTTTTTT
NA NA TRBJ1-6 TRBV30 CAWSPGGAYYNSPLHF TGTGCCTGGAGTCCCGGAGGGGCCTACTATAATTCACCCCTCCACTTT
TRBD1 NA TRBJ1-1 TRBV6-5 CASSYSRQGTEAFF TGTGCCAGCAGTTACTCGCGACAGGGCACTGAAGCTTTCTTT
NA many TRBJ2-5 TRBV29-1 CSAEHQETQYF TGCAGCGCGGAGCACCAAGAGACCCAGTACTTC
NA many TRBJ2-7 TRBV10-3 CAISPGSRASYEQYF TGTGCCATCAGCCCAGGGAGTAGGGCCTCCTACGAGCAGTACTTC
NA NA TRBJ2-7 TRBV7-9 CASSWGPNSYEQCF TGTGCCAGCAGCTGGGGACCCAATTCCTACGAGCAGTGCTTC
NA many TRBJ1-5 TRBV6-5 CASRQGIDQPQHF TGTGCCAGCAGACAGGGCATCGATCAGCCCCAGCATTTT
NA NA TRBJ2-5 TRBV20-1 CSAFGQQETQYF TGCAGTGCTTTCGGACAGCAAGAGACCCAGTACTTC
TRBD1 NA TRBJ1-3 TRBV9 CASSTGTGSLSGNTIYF TGTGCCAGCAGCACCGGGACAGGGTCCCTCTCTGGAAACACCATATATTTT